This TCR beta chain came from a study of blood T cell repertoires in COVID-19. Study-level background: From T cells, B-cell-depleted T cells, or PBMCs came the material, which was cDNA or gDNA.

Trimming took 6 bases from V and 7 from J; bases not matched to a gene: 4. In germline, CDR1 is MNHEY, CDR2 SVGEGT. The CDR3 spans 13 residues. The recovered donors of Cohort 3 showed two negative PCRs, clearance, or symptom resolution. This clone was found a few times. The repertoire was sequenced with immunoSEQ multiplex PCR; TCRdb's copy has only in-frame clones and lacks some. Of 170,000 or so clones listed, 88% were seen once; the top ten hold 9%. The chain carries TRBV6-2 or TRBV6-3 and TRBJ2-2; 8 bases map to TRBD1. Sample: PBMCs or T cells enriched from blood (not recorded which). The sequence derives from a woman aged 18-35 years who had recovered from COVID-19. Here the CDR3 reads CASSGQGVGELFF. The CDR3 DNA reads TGTGCCAGCAGCGGACAGGGAGTCGGGGAGCTGTTTTTT.